The source of this T cell receptor (beta chain) is a study of beta chain features in type 1 diabetes. Study observations and caveats: Compared with healthy donors, patients appeared to share more similar naive, central memory and regulatory TCRB repertoires.

One heparinised blood draw averaging about 116 mL was given by each donor. The CDR3 extends over 16 amino acids. The V and J ends lost 0 bases and 3 bases respectively, with 15 bases between them. From germline, CDR1 is WSHSY and CDR2 SAAADI. The entirety of the isolated RNA underwent reverse transcription, so expressed TCRB transcripts were sequenced. The assay was immunoSEQ multiplex PCR, and TCRdb's table has in-frame clones only and misses some. The sample has hundreds of thousands of clones, roughly 15% seen once. Details on this clone: Its target is unknown.

This sequence joins TRBV10-2 and TRBJ2-7; D is perhaps TRBD2 (6 bases). This sequence originates from a young man in good health. Sequencing used central memory CD4+ T cells from blood. The CDR3 reads CASSESAGLIGYEQYF. CDR3 sequence (DNA): TGCGCCAGCAGTGAGTCGGCGGGGTTAATAGGCTACGAGCAGTACTTC.